This T cell receptor beta chain was captured in a study of T cells in Graves' hyperthyroidism and ophthalmopathy. The source material, RNA transcripts, was used to amplify TCR beta CDR3 regions. RT-PCR in the first round (using the HTBI primer set) targeted the TCR CDR3. Using its own MiXCR run on the multiplex PCR reads, TCRdb lists one record per CDR3 protein. The sample lists fewer than 600,000 distinct CDR3 sequences; about 15% were seen once. This clonotype was counted at least ten times. The trim removed 6 bases at V and 4 bases at J, leaving 8 bases unmatched. Looked up from germline, CDR1 is MNHEY and CDR2 is SMNVEV (reference sequence). This CDR3 region has 14 residues.

The sample comprised blood. The receptor comes from a woman in her forties with Graves' hyperthyroidism. The chain carries TRBV27 and TRBJ1-2, with 7 bases that match TRBD1. The chain's CDR3 is CASSQAGGFYGYTF. The CDR3 DNA reads TGTGCCAGCAGCCAGGCAGGGGGATTCTATGGCTACACCTTC.